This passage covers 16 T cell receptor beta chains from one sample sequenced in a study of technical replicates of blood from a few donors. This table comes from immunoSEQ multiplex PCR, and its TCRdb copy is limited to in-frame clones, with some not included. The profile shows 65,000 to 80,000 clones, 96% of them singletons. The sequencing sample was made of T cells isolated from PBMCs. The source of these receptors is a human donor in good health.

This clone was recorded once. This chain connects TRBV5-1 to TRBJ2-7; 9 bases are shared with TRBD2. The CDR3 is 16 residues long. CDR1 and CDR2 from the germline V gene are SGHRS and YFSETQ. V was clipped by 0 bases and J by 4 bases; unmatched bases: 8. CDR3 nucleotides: TGCGCCAGCAGCTTGGGGGTAGCGGGAGCATATTACGAGCAGTACTTC. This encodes CASSLGVAGAYYEQYF.

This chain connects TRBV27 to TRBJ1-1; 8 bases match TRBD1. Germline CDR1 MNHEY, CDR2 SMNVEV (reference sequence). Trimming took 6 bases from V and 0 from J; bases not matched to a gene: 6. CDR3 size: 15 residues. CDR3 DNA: TGTGCCAGCAGATGGACAGGGACCATGAACACTGAAGCTTTCTTT. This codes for CASRWTGTMNTEAFF.

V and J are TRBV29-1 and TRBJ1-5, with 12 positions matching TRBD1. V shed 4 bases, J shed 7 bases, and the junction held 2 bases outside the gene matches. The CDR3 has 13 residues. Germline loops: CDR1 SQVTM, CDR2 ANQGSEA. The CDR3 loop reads CSVAGTGGQPQHF. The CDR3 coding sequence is TGCAGCGTTGCTGGGACAGGGGGCCAGCCCCAGCATTTT.

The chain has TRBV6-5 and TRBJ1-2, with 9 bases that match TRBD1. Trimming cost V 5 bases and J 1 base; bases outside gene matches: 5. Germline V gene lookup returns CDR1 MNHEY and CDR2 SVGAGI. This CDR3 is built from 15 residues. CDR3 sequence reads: CASSRDRASNYGYTF. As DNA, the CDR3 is TGTGCCAGCAGTCGGGACAGGGCAAGTAACTATGGCTACACCTTC.

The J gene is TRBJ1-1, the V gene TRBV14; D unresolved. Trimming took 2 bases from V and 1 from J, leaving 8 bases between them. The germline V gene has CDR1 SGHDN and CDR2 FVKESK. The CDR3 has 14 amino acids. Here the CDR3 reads CASSQRSGNTEAFF. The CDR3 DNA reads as TGTGCCAGCAGCCAAAGGAGCGGGAACACTGAAGCTTTCTTT.

This CDR3 reads CASSFTTDIAKNIQYF. DNA for the CDR3: TGTGCCAGCAGCTTCACGACAGATATAGCCAAAAACATTCAGTACTTC. J is TRBJ2-4 and V is TRBV7-9; TRBD1 is a possible D gene (5 bases). Per germline, CDR1 SEHNR and CDR2 FQNEAQ (reference sequence). There are 16 residues in the CDR3. V shed 3 bases and J shed 0 bases, with 12 bases lying between them.

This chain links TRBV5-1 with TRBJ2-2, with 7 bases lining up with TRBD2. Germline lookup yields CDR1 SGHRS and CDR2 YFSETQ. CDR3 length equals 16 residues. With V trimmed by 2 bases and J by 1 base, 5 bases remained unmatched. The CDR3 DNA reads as TGCGCCAGCAGCTTTGGCGGGGGTCTGAACACCGGGGAGCTGTTTTTT. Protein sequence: CASSFGGGLNTGELFF.

CDR3 bases: TGTGCCAGCAGTTTTTTCAAATTCGAGCCGAATGAAAAACTGTTTTTT. Residues: CASSFFKFEPNEKLFF. The rearrangement joins TRBV28 to TRBJ1-4; D remains unclear. The CDR3 extends over 16 amino acids. Between the trimmed V and J ends, which lost 3 bases and 5 bases, there was a span of 16 bases. Per germline, CDR1 MDHEN and CDR2 SYDVKM.

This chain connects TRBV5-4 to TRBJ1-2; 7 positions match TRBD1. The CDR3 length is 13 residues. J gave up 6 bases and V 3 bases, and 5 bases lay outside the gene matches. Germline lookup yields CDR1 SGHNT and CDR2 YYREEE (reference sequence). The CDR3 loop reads CASSSQGYNGYTF. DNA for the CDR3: TGTGCCAGCAGCTCACAGGGGTACAATGGCTACACCTTC.

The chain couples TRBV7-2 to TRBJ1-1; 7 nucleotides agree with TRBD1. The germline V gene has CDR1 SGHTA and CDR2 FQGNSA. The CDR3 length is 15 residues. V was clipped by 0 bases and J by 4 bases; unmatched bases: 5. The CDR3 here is CASSLAGTVSTEAFF. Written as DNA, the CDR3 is TGTGCCAGCAGCTTAGCGGGGACAGTCTCCACTGAAGCTTTCTTT.

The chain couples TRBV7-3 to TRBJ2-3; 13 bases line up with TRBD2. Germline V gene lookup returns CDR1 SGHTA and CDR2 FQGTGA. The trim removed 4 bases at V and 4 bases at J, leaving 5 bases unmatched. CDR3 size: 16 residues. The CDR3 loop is CASSYRTSGSADTQYF. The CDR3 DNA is TGTGCCAGCAGCTACAGGACTAGCGGGAGCGCAGATACGCAGTATTTT.

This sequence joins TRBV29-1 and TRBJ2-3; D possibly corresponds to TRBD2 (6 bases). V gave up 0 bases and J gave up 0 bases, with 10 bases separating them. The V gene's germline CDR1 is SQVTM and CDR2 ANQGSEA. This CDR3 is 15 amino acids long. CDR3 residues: CSVEDLAISTDTQYF. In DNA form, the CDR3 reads TGCAGCGTTGAAGACCTAGCGATTAGCACAGATACGCAGTATTTT.

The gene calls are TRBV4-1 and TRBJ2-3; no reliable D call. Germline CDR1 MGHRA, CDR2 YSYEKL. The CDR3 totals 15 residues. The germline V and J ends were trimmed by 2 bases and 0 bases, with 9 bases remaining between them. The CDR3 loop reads CASSQPLVSTDTQYF. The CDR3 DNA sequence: TGCGCCAGCAGCCAACCACTTGTTAGCACAGATACGCAGTATTTT.

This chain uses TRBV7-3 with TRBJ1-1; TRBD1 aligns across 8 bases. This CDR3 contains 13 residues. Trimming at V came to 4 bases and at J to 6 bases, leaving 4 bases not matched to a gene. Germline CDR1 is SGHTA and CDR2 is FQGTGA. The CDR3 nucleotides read TGTGCCAGCAGCTCGCAGGGGGCGGCTGAAGCTTTCTTT. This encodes CASSSQGAAEAFF.

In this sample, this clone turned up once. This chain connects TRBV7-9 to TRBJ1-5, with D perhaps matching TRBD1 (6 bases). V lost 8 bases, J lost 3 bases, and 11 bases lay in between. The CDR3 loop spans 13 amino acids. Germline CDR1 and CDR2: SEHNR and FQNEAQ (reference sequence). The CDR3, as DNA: TGTGCCAGCGAAGGACAGCACAATCAGCCCCAGCATTTT. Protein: CASEGQHNQPQHF.

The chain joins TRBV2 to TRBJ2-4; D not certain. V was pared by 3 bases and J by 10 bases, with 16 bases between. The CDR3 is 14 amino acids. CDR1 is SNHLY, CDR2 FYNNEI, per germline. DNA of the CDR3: TGTGCCAGCAGTGAGGAGATCCCAATGATAATTCAGTACTTC. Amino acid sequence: CASSEEIPMIIQYF.